This is a list of T cell receptor beta chains from one sample in a study of blood T cell repertoires in COVID-19. TCRdb keeps only in-frame clones here, not all; method: immunoSEQ multiplex PCR. The sample consists of 9,500 to 11,000 clones, just under 85% of them appearing once. The source material was peripheral blood. These receptors came from a man aged 50 to 59 with active COVID-19. CDR3s include the opening cysteine and the closing phenylalanine or tryptophan. The order of the fields is V gene, D gene, J gene, clone size, CDR3 protein, CDR3 DNA. The D gene is left open where the match is weak. Clone size is given for some rows only: seen once, a few or many times, or a class if the clone is expanded.

TRBV3-1/TRBV3-2	TRBD1	TRBJ2-7	-	CASSQTGVEQYF	TGTGCCAGCAGCCAAACAGGGGTCGAGCAGTACTTC
TRBV7-3	TRBD2	TRBJ2-1	-	CASSPSGLAGDNEQFF	TGTGCCAGCAGCCCCTCGGGACTAGCGGGAGATAATGAGCAGTTCTTC
TRBV11-3	TRBD1	TRBJ2-6	-	CASSQGDSLSGANVLTF	TGTGCCAGCAGCCAGGGGGACAGCCTCTCTGGGGCCAACGTCCTGACTTTC
TRBV30	TRBD2	TRBJ2-1	once	CAWKSGRGRARDEQFF	TGTGCCTGGAAGTCAGGTCGTGGGAGGGCCAGGGATGAGCAGTTCTTC
TRBV28	TRBD2	TRBJ2-1	-	CASSLLAGVPNEQFF	TGTGCCAGCAGTTTGCTAGCGGGAGTGCCCAATGAGCAGTTCTTC
TRBV30	TRBD1	TRBJ1-1	-	CAWTSVAGQGKAFF	TGTGCCTGGACCTCAGTGGCGGGACAGGGAAAAGCTTTCTTT
TRBV2	TRBD1	TRBJ2-1	-	CARGQGPFF	TGTGCCAGGGGACAGGGTCCGTTCTTC
TRBV10-3	TRBD2	TRBJ2-1	few	CATLPGLIYNEQFF	TGTGCCACACTCCCGGGACTAATATACAATGAGCAGTTCTTC
TRBV27	TRBD2	TRBJ2-7	-	CASSSQTGTIYEQYF	TGTGCCAGCAGTTCACAAACCGGGACTATATACGAGCAGTACTTC
TRBV30	TRBD2	TRBJ2-7	-	CAWSRSGALSYEQYF	TGTGCCTGGAGTCGGAGCGGGGCTCTCTCCTACGAGCAGTACTTC
TRBV7-6	TRBD1	TRBJ2-1	-	CASSLDPSGGTYNEQFF	TGTGCCAGCAGCTTAGACCCTTCAGGGGGCACCTACAATGAGCAGTTCTTC
TRBV7-9	TRBD1	TRBJ2-7	-	CASSPGQGSFHEQYF	TGTGCCAGCAGCCCGGGACAGGGCAGTTTCCACGAGCAGTACTTC
TRBV20-1	-	TRBJ1-5	-	CSASKREIDQPQHF	TGCAGTGCTAGTAAGAGGGAGATAGATCAGCCCCAGCATTTT
TRBV11-2	TRBD2	TRBJ2-1	few	CASSLDLAGGPANEQFF	TGTGCCAGCAGCTTAGATCTTGCGGGAGGGCCCGCAAATGAGCAGTTCTTC